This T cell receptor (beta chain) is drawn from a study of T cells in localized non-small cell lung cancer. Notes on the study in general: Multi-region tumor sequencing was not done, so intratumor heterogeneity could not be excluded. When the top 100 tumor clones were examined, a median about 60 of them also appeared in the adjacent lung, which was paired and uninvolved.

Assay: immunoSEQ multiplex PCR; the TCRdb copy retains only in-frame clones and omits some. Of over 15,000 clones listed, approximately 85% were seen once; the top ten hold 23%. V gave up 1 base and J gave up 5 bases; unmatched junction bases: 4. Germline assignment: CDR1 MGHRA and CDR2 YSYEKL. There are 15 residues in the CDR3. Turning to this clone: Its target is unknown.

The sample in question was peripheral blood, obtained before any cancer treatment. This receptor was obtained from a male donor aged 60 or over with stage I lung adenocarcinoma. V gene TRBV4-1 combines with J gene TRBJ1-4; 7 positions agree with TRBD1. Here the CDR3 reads CASSQADRQNEKLFF. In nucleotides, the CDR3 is TGCGCCAGCAGCCAAGCGGACAGGCAAAATGAAAAACTGTTTTTT.